This TCR beta chain was found in a study of blood T cell repertoires in COVID-19. Overall study context: The analysed material was cDNA or gDNA that came from T cells, B-cell-depleted T cells, or PBMCs.

V lost 4 bases and J lost 0, with 12 bases in between. The CDR3 runs to 15 residues. CDR1 is SGDLS and CDR2 is YYNGEE in the germline V gene. Produced via immunoSEQ multiplex PCR; TCRdb's table is partial and in-frame only. Here the sample spans over 200,000 clones, approximately 81% being singletons. The sequencing sample was made of peripheral blood. The rearrangement uses TRBV9 and TRBJ2-3; D perhaps matches TRBD2 (6 bases). This clonotype was obtained from a woman older than 75 with active or convalescent COVID-19. DNA for the CDR3: TGTGCCAGCAGCCCCTGGGGGGTTAGCACAGATACGCAGTATTTT. Amino acids: CASSPWGVSTDTQYF.